This is a list of T cell receptor beta chains from one sample in a study of T cells after yellow fever vaccination. TCRdb reprocessed the 5' RACE reads with MiXCR, giving one entry per CDR3 protein. The data contain over 15,000 distinct CDR3 sequences, 4% of them singletons. The sequencing used PBMCs, either bulk or a sorted T-cell subset (CD4+, CD8+, memory, or dextramer-sorted; not recorded which), collected 15 days after the yellow fever booster vaccination. Receptors were obtained from a man aged 30 to 45 who received the YFV17D yellow fever vaccine. Each CDR3 is given with its conserved first and last residue. The order of the fields is V gene, J gene, clone size, D gene, CDR3 DNA, CDR3 protein. The D gene is left open where the match is weak. Clone sizes are given selectively: once, few, many, or a class where the clone is expanded.

>TRBV5-1|TRBJ2-3|medium-sized|NA
TGCGCCAGCGGAATGACCACAGATACGCAGTATTTT
CASGMTTDTQYF
>TRBV7-2|TRBJ2-7|many|NA
TGTGCAACCTCCAGGGAGTTCTCCTACGAGCAGTACTTC
CATSREFSYEQYF
>TRBV18|TRBJ2-5|many|NA
TGTGCCAGCTCACTCGCGGGGGAGACCCAGTACTTC
CASSLAGETQYF
>TRBV7-8|TRBJ2-3|medium-sized|NA
TGTGCCAGCAGCGTTACAGATACGCAGTATTTT
CASSVTDTQYF
>TRBV15|TRBJ2-7|many|NA
TGTGCCACCAGCAGAGATTTGGCCTACGTTAACGAGCAGTACTTC
CATSRDLAYVNEQYF
>TRBV28|TRBJ2-2|many|NA
TGTGCCAGCAGTTTTCTAAGGGGCGGGGAGCTGTTTTTT
CASSFLRGGELFF
>TRBV3-1|TRBJ2-7|many|NA
TGTGCCAGCAGCCATAACGAGGTCTCCGAGCAGTACTTC
CASSHNEVSEQYF
>TRBV24-1|TRBJ2-3|many|NA
TGTGCCACCAGTGATTCTAGTTTGATGGACGCCTCCCCAGATACGCAGTATTTT
CATSDSSLMDASPDTQYF
>TRBV20-1|TRBJ2-1|many|NA
TGCAGTGCAGCCCTTAGGACGGCATACGGTGAGCAGTTCTTC
CSAALRTAYGEQFF
>TRBV20-1|TRBJ2-3|many|NA
TGCAGTGCTAGAGATAGGGAGCGGCATTACACAGATACGCAGTATTTT
CSARDRERHYTDTQYF
>TRBV9|TRBJ2-7|many|TRBD2
TGTGCCAGCAGCTCCCCTAGCGGGGGCCCCTACGAGCAGTACTTC
CASSSPSGGPYEQYF
>TRBV28|TRBJ2-7|many|NA
TGTGCCAGCTCACCGGCTCGGGAGCCGACCTACGAGCAGTACTTC
CASSPAREPTYEQYF
>TRBV7-6|TRBJ2-1|many|TRBD2
TGTGCCAGCAGCTTATGGATTGGGACTAACAATGAGCAGTTCTTC
CASSLWIGTNNEQFF
>TRBV20-1|TRBJ2-5|many|NA
TGCAGTGCTAGTAGTAGGGAGAGGGGCCAAGAGACCCAGTACTTC
CSASSRERGQETQYF
>TRBV29-1|TRBJ2-7|many|NA
TGCAGCGTCCCCGGCGCCTACGAGCAGTACTTC
CSVPGAYEQYF
>TRBV7-9|TRBJ2-4|many|NA
TGTGCCAGCAGCTTGGGGAAAAACATTCAGTACTTC
CASSLGKNIQYF
>TRBV27|TRBJ2-1|many|NA
TGTGCCAGCAGTTTAATCTGGGGTGGGACCTACAATGAGCAGTTCTTC
CASSLIWGGTYNEQFF
>TRBV5-4|TRBJ1-1|many|NA
TGTGCCAGCAGCAAAGGGACCGGATGGGACACTGAAGCTTTCTTT
CASSKGTGWDTEAFF
>TRBV7-2|TRBJ2-1|many|NA
TGTGCCAGCAGCTGGAAGCCGGCCTACAATGAGCAGTTCTTC
CASSWKPAYNEQFF
>TRBV29-1|TRBJ2-7|many|NA
TGCAGCGTTGAAGTGGGCAGACACTACGAGCAGTACTTC
CSVEVGRHYEQYF
>TRBV3-1|TRBJ1-2|many|TRBD1
TGTGCCAGCAGCCCCGGGACAGGGAGGTGGGATGGCTACACCTTC
CASSPGTGRWDGYTF
>TRBV4-3|TRBJ1-1|NA|NA
TGCGCCAGCAGCCAAGAAGCAGAGTCTGAAGCTTTCTTT
CASSQEAESEAFF
>TRBV30|TRBJ2-6|many|NA
TGTGCCTGGAGTGCGATAGCTCCCGGGGCCAACGTCCTGACTTTC
CAWSAIAPGANVLTF
>TRBV4-1|TRBJ2-1|many|NA
TGCGCCAGCAGCCCCTCCTCTTTCAGGACCAGTAGCAATGAGCAGTTCTTC
CASSPSSFRTSSNEQFF
>TRBV27|TRBJ2-5|many|NA
TGTGCCAGCGGTAAAGAGACCCAGTACTTC
CASGKETQYF
>TRBV15|TRBJ2-1|many|TRBD2
TGTGCCACCAGCTGGAGCGGGAGGGCTTACAATGAGCAGTTCTTC
CATSWSGRAYNEQFF
>TRBV27|TRBJ2-5|many|NA
TGTGTTTCTCAGGGTCCGGAGACCCAGTACTTC
CVSQGPETQYF
>TRBV6-2/TRBV6-3|TRBJ1-5|many|NA
TGTGCCAGCAGCAACAGGATTCAGCCCCAGCATTTT
CASSNRIQPQHF
>TRBV29-1|TRBJ2-1|many|NA
TGCAGCGTTGACAGGGGCGATGAGCAGTTCTTC
CSVDRGDEQFF
>TRBV19|TRBJ1-2|many|NA
TGTGCCAGCCACAACAGGGTTAGTGGCTACACCTTC
CASHNRVSGYTF
>TRBV21-1|TRBJ2-3|many|NA
TGTGCCAGCAGGAGACTAGTTCCAGATACGCAGTATTTT
CASRRLVPDTQYF
>TRBV11-2|TRBJ2-1|few|NA
TGTGCCAGCAGCGTGATCCGGGACTCTCAGTTCTTC
CASSVIRDSQFF
>TRBV7-9|TRBJ1-2|NA|TRBD1
TGTGCCAGCAGTCAGACGACAGGGGGATGGGGCTATGGCTACACCTTC
CASSQTTGGWGYGYTF
>TRBV27|TRBJ1-4|many|NA
TGTGCCAGCAAGTTACGGCCGTCTAATGAAAAACTGTTTTTT
CASKLRPSNEKLFF
>TRBV12-3/TRBV12-4|TRBJ2-1|many|NA
TGTGCCAGCAGTCCCCACAGTGGAGGCAATGAGCAGTTCTTC
CASSPHSGGNEQFF
>TRBV20-1|TRBJ2-1|NA|TRBD2
TGCAGTGCTTCCGAGGGACTAGCGGTATACAATGAGCAGTTCTTC
CSASEGLAVYNEQFF
>TRBV7-8|TRBJ2-3|medium-sized|TRBD2
TGTGCCAGCAGCTTAGTGGCTAGCGGGATAACAGATACGCAGTATTTT
CASSLVASGITDTQYF
>TRBV6-2/TRBV6-3|TRBJ2-1|many|NA
TGTGCCAGCAGTCAATTTGGATACAGAAACAATGAGCAGTTCTTC
CASSQFGYRNNEQFF
>TRBV7-3|TRBJ2-2|many|TRBD2
TGTGCCAGCAGCTTCATAGCGGGAGTAGAAACCGGGGAGCTGTTTTTT
CASSFIAGVETGELFF
>TRBV3-1|TRBJ1-6|many|NA
TGTGCCAGCAGCCACGTAGGGTCCCGTTCACCCCTCCACTTT
CASSHVGSRSPLHF
>TRBV7-8|TRBJ2-7|many|TRBD1
TGTGCCAGCAGCTTAGGACAGGGGGCTTGGGAGCAGTACTTC
CASSLGQGAWEQYF
>TRBV20-1|TRBJ2-1|many|TRBD2
TGCAGTGCTAGAGGGGGAGGGAGGGCTGAGCAGTTCTTC
CSARGGGRAEQFF